This T cell receptor beta chain was retrieved from a study of cytomegalovirus exposure and HLA in healthy donors. Overall study: Early release data held roughly 90 million unique TCRs from HLA-typed donors.

Germline V gene data show CDR1 as MNHEY and CDR2 as SMNVEV (reference sequence). The V end lost 7 bases, the J end lost 4 bases, and 19 bases lay between the germline ends. This CDR3 has 15 amino acids. A single count supports this clone. PCR primers comprised 60 Vbeta and 13 Jbeta primers. The repertoire was sequenced with immunoSEQ multiplex PCR; TCRdb's copy has only in-frame clones and lacks some. The table records 99,000 or so clones, roughly 80% of them present only once. This TCR was sampled from a woman in her thirties or forties in good health and CMV-seronegative. Sequences were obtained from PBMCs. V usage is TRBV27 and J usage is TRBJ2-5; tentative D call: TRBD1 (5 bases). CDR3: CASIHIRVPAETQYF. Here the CDR3 DNA reads TGTGCCAGCATCCATATCAGGGTTCCGGCAGAGACCCAGTACTTC.